The rows below give T cell receptor beta chains drawn from one sample of a study of glioma-infiltrating T cells. In TCRdb, the multiplex PCR reads were re-called with MiXCR into one record per CDR3 protein. The table lists about 410,000 distinct CDR3 sequences, less than 50% of them singletons. Sequencing input: glioma tissue, nonneoplastic brain tissue, or PBMCs (not recorded which). Receptors originate from a human donor with low-grade glioma or glioblastoma, undergoing nonglioma brain surgery, or in good health (not recorded which). The CDR3 runs from the conserved cysteine through the conserved F or W. D genes are given only for firm matches. Rows give clone size only sometimes, using once, few, many, or a class for an expanded clone.

j_gene: TRBJ2-7
d_gene: .
v_gene: TRBV27
abundance: many
CDR3aa: CASSLVGFSSYEQYF
CDR3nt: TGTGCCAGCAGTTTGGTAGGGTTTAGCTCCTACGAGCAGTACTTC

j_gene: TRBJ1-1
d_gene: TRBD1
v_gene: TRBV4-2
abundance: few
CDR3aa: CASTPAGTGVTEAFF
CDR3nt: TGTGCCAGCACCCCCGCCGGGACAGGGGTCACTGAAGCTTTCTTT

j_gene: TRBJ1-2
d_gene: .
v_gene: TRBV11-1
abundance: .
CDR3aa: CASSTQTALNGYTF
CDR3nt: TGTGCCAGCAGCACACAGACAGCTTTGAATGGCTACACCTTC

j_gene: TRBJ2-7
d_gene: .
v_gene: TRBV4-1
abundance: once
CDR3aa: CASSPSPGVEQYF
CDR3nt: TGCGCCAGCAGCCCATCTCCCGGGGTCGAGCAGTACTTC

j_gene: TRBJ1-5
d_gene: .
v_gene: TRBV15
abundance: .
CDR3aa: CATSRDLEGSTGPSNQPQHF
CDR3nt: TGTGCCACCAGCAGAGATTTGGAGGGGTCAACCGGTCCCTCCAATCAGCCCCAGCATTTT

j_gene: TRBJ2-7
d_gene: .
v_gene: TRBV7-9
abundance: many
CDR3aa: CASSYLYEQYF
CDR3nt: TGTGCCAGCAGCTACCTCTACGAGCAGTACTTC

j_gene: TRBJ1-1
d_gene: .
v_gene: TRBV28
abundance: many
CDR3aa: CASSYRVGSEAFF
CDR3nt: TGTGCCAGCAGCTACAGGGTAGGTTCTGAAGCTTTCTTT

j_gene: TRBJ2-5
d_gene: TRBD2
v_gene: TRBV11-2
abundance: .
CDR3aa: CASSLGLAGRETQYF
CDR3nt: TGTGCCAGCAGCCTCGGACTAGCGGGAAGAGAGACCCAGTACTTC

j_gene: TRBJ2-1
d_gene: .
v_gene: TRBV25-1
abundance: few
CDR3aa: CASSESGLGASNEQFF
CDR3nt: TGTGCCAGCAGTGAATCGGGTCTCGGAGCGAGTAATGAGCAGTTCTTC

j_gene: TRBJ2-1
d_gene: .
v_gene: TRBV4-1
abundance: .
CDR3aa: CASSQAQNLGQFF
CDR3nt: TGCGCCAGCAGCCAAGCACAGAACCTTGGGCAGTTCTTC

j_gene: TRBJ2-5
d_gene: TRBD2
v_gene: TRBV11-2
abundance: .
CDR3aa: CASRPRPGLVVETQYF
CDR3nt: TGTGCCAGCAGGCCTCGACCGGGACTAGTAGTTGAGACCCAGTACTTC

j_gene: TRBJ1-3
d_gene: .
v_gene: TRBV6-1
abundance: .
CDR3aa: CASSEAPPASPSGNTIYF
CDR3nt: TGTGCCAGCAGTGAAGCGCCGCCCGCATCCCCCTCTGGAAACACCATATATTTT

j_gene: TRBJ2-3
d_gene: TRBD2
v_gene: TRBV7-2
abundance: .
CDR3aa: CASSSVLGLYTDTQYF
CDR3nt: TGTGCCAGCAGCTCGGTTTTGGGACTATACACAGATACGCAGTATTTT

j_gene: TRBJ1-1
d_gene: .
v_gene: TRBV4-2
abundance: few
CDR3aa: CASSEDTNTEAFF
CDR3nt: TGTGCCAGCAGCGAAGACACTAACACTGAAGCTTTCTTT

j_gene: TRBJ2-1
d_gene: .
v_gene: TRBV6-1
abundance: .
CDR3aa: CARKKNEQFF
CDR3nt: TGTGCCAGAAAGAAGAATGAGCAGTTCTTC

j_gene: TRBJ1-2
d_gene: .
v_gene: TRBV6-2/TRBV6-3
abundance: many
CDR3aa: CASSYRLNYGYTF
CDR3nt: TGTGCCAGCAGTTACAGGTTGAACTATGGCTACACCTTC

j_gene: TRBJ2-3
d_gene: TRBD2
v_gene: TRBV28
abundance: .
CDR3aa: CASAVSGRGTDTQYF
CDR3nt: TGTGCCAGCGCCGTTAGCGGGAGAGGGACAGATACGCAGTATTTT

j_gene: TRBJ2-3
d_gene: .
v_gene: TRBV4-2
abundance: .
CDR3aa: CASSQVNTGTDTQYF
CDR3nt: TGTGCCAGCAGCCAAGTTAACACCGGCACAGATACGCAGTATTTT

j_gene: TRBJ2-1
d_gene: .
v_gene: TRBV5-4
abundance: .
CDR3aa: CASSSRGALYNGQFF
CDR3nt: TGTGCCAGCAGCTCCCGGGGCGCCCTATACAATGGGCAGTTCTTC

j_gene: TRBJ2-3
d_gene: .
v_gene: TRBV7-7
abundance: .
CDR3aa: CASSPMDSSTDTQYF
CDR3nt: TGTGCTAGCAGCCCGATGGACAGTAGCACAGATACGCAGTATTTT

j_gene: TRBJ2-7
d_gene: .
v_gene: TRBV10-3
abundance: .
CDR3aa: CAISEIVLSYEQYF
CDR3nt: TGTGCCATCAGTGAAATAGTCCTTTCCTACGAGCAGTACTTC

j_gene: TRBJ1-6
d_gene: .
v_gene: TRBV4-3
abundance: many
CDR3aa: CASSQDKGRSPLHF
CDR3nt: TGCGCCAGCAGCCAAGATAAAGGAAGGTCACCCCTCCACTTT